The 10 T cell receptor beta chains reported below all come from one sample, sequenced in a study of T-cell reconstitution after alpha-beta-depleted transplantation in children. This sample's TCRbeta library carried unique molecular identifier barcodes. TCRdb re-derived calls from the PCR reads in MiXCR, one entry per CDR3 protein. There are 600,000 to 800,000 distinct CDR3 sequences in the sample; about an eighth occur only once, and 0.75% to 0.85% lies in the top ten. The sample was PBMCs, taken before TCRalphabeta/CD19-depleted stem cell transplant. The receptors were gathered from a girl aged 2 to 9 with congenital amegakaryocytic thrombocytopenia, due to receive a stem cell transplant.

This clonotype has at least ten counts. The chain employs TRBV19 and TRBJ2-1; D is perhaps TRBD2 (6 bases). Trimming left V 6 bases short and J 4 bases short, with 10 bases between. This CDR3 region has 13 residues. Germline CDR1 LNHDA, CDR2 SQIVND (reference sequence). Here the CDR3 reads CASRSSEYNEQFF. The DNA for the CDR3 is TGTGCCAGTAGGTCTAGCGAATACAATGAGCAGTTCTTC.

A remark on this clonotype: A much bigger clone sits one base away, suggesting this may be a read error. The chain is built from TRBV12-3 or TRBV12-4 and TRBJ2-7, with D perhaps matching TRBD2 (5 bases). Trimming removed 4 bases from V and 2 bases from J, with 9 bases in between. The CDR3 length is 13 residues. CDR3 sequence (DNA): TGTGCCAGCAGTTCAGGACTGCCCTACGAGCAGTACTTC. It translates to CASSSGLPYEQYF.

The V gene is TRBV11-2, the J gene TRBJ2-7, with D possibly TRBD2 on 6 matching bases. Trimming shortened V by 4 bases and J by 6 bases, and 16 bases separated the two germline ends. CDR1 is SGHAT, CDR2 FQNNGV, per germline. The CDR3 totals 14 residues. The CDR3 nucleotides read TGTGCCAGCAGCTCTCTAGCGAGGCTACGCGAGCAGTACTTC. It yields the protein CASSSLARLREQYF.

To note about this clonotype: With a much larger clone just one base away, this may be a read error. The V gene is TRBV5-1, the J gene TRBJ2-1; 14 bases align to TRBD2. From germline, CDR1 is SGHRS and CDR2 YFSETQ. This CDR3 is 19 amino acids long. In nucleotides, the CDR3 is TGCGCCAGCAGCCCTGGACTAGCGGGAGGACAAGCTATCTACAATGAGCAGCTCTTC. Translation: CASSPGLAGGQAIYNEQLF.

The DNA for the CDR3 is TGCAGTGCTAGGGGGGGGTGGGTTAGCGGGAACTCGAACACCGGGGAGCTGTTTTTT. Its protein is CSARGGWVSGNSNTGELFF. This chain connects TRBV20-1 to TRBJ2-2; 8 nucleotides align to TRBD2. Per germline, CDR1 DFQATT and CDR2 SNEGSKA (reference sequence). The CDR3 extends over 19 amino acids. V shed 3 bases, J shed 0 bases, and the junction held 15 bases outside the gene matches.

This clonotype was counted a few times. This chain links TRBV20-1 with TRBJ2-7; D is possibly TRBD1 (6 bases). V was pared by 6 bases and J by 4 bases, with 16 bases between. Germline CDR1 is DFQATT and CDR2 is SNEGSKA (reference sequence). The CDR3 extends over 13 amino acids. The CDR3 loop is CSAPGEQRYEQYF. CDR3 DNA: TGCAGTGCCCCAGGGGAACAACGATACGAGCAGTACTTC.

In its sample, this clonotype was seen many times. The chain joins TRBV29-1 to TRBJ1-2; possible D gene TRBD1, 6 bases. Between the trimmed V and J ends, which lost 4 bases and 0 bases, there was a span of 24 bases. This CDR3 comprises 18 residues. Germline V lookup: CDR1 SQVTM, CDR2 ANQGSEA. The CDR3 reads CSVVGFGIGGPTNYGYTF. DNA of the CDR3: TGCAGCGTTGTTGGTTTTGGAATCGGGGGCCCAACTAACTATGGCTACACCTTC. Full variable domain (outside the CDR3, taken from reference TRBV29-1 and TRBJ1-2): SAVISQKPSRDICQRGTSLTIQCQVDSQVTMMFWYRQQPGQSLTLIATANQGSEATYESGFVIDKFPISRPNLTFSTLTVSNMSPEDSSIYLCSVVGFGIGGPTNYGYTFGSGTRLTVV.

In its sample, this clonotype was seen many times. The chain uses TRBV6-5 and TRBJ2-3, with 9 nucleotides matching TRBD2. The CDR3 totals 16 residues. The germline V gene has CDR1 MNHEY and CDR2 SVGAGI. V lost 4 bases to trimming and J lost 7 bases; unmatched junction nucleotides: 12. CDR3 nucleotides: TGTGCCAGCAGTTCCCCTAGCGGGACCCGCACGTATACGCAGTATTTT. The encoded protein is CASSSPSGTRTYTQYF.

The chain recombines TRBV5-5 with TRBJ1-4; the D gene is possibly TRBD1 (6 bases). The germline V gene has CDR1 SGHKS and CDR2 YYEKEE (reference sequence). V shed 4 bases and J shed 8 bases, with 12 bases lying between them. CDR3 length equals 13 residues. CDR3 in amino acids: CASSRGPGEKLFF. CDR3 coding DNA: TGTGCCAGCAGCCGGGGGCCCGGGGAAAAACTGTTTTTT.

This clonotype was counted only a few times. The chain combines TRBV4-1 with TRBJ2-7, with 13 bases matching TRBD2. The CDR3 has 15 residues. Looked up from germline, CDR1 is MGHRA and CDR2 is YSYEKL. The trim removed 4 bases at V and 10 bases at J, leaving 10 bases unmatched. In DNA, the CDR3 is TGCGCCAGCAGCCCGTCACTAGCGGGAGGGCCTAGTCAGTACTTC. Its translation: CASSPSLAGGPSQYF.